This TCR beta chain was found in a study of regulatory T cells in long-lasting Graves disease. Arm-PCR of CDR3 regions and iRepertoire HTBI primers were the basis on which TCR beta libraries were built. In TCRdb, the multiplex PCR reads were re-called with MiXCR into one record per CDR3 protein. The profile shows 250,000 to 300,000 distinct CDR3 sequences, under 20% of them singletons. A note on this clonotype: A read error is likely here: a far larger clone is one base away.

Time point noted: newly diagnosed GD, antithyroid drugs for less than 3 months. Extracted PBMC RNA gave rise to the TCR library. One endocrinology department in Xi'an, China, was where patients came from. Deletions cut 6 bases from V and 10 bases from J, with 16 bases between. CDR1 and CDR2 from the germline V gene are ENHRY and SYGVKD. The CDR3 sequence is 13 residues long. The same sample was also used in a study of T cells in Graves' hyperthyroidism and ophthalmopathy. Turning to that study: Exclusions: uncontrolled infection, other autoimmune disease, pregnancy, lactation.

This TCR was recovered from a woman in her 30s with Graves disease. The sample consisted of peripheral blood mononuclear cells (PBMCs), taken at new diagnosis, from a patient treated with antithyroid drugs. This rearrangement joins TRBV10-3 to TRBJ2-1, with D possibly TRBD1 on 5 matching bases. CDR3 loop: CAIRTDQPYEQFF. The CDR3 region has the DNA TGTGCCATCAGGACAGATCAACCCTACGAGCAGTTCTTC.